Detailed here is one T cell receptor (beta chain). Its specificity is not known. V was trimmed by 1 base and J by 6 bases, leaving 12 bases between them. This CDR3 contains 14 residues. Germline V gene data show CDR1 as SEHNR and CDR2 as FQNEAQ (reference sequence). Sequencing was performed with immunoSEQ multiplex PCR; in TCRdb, only in-frame clones are kept and a portion is missing. The sample carries 60,000 to 85,000 clones, about 89% recorded once. The sample is drawn from a study of OX40 agonist ivuxolimab in advanced cancers. General observations from the study: Specificity for antigen went undetermined in the expanded peripheral T cells. It was also the case that some nonresponders had low normalized T-cell clonal expansion.

This chain uses TRBV7-9 with TRBJ1-1; D unresolved. The specimen comprised CD4+ or CD8+ T cells sorted from blood, sampled in a trial of the OX40 agonist ivuxolimab. This TCR derives from an adult with an advanced solid tumor such as melanoma, head and neck, liver or kidney cancer. The CDR3 region has the DNA TGTGCCAGCAGCTTAGGCCCTGCCGGGTCTGAAGCTTTCTTT. Its protein product is CASSLGPAGSEAFF.